What follows are 24 T cell receptor beta chains derived from one specimen sequenced in a study of blood T cell repertoires in COVID-19. Assay used: immunoSEQ multiplex PCR; TCRdb lists only in-frame clones, some missing. The table lists 150,000 or so clones, roughly 90% of them singletons. Sequencing was carried out using PBMCs or T cells enriched from blood (not recorded which). These receptors came from a woman younger than 45 with acute COVID-19.

The V gene is TRBV7-2, the J gene TRBJ2-5, with 8 bases matching TRBD2. The CDR3 is made up of 15 amino acids. In germline, CDR1 is SGHTA, CDR2 FQGNSA. V shed 2 bases and J 5 bases; nucleotides not matched to a gene: 7. The CDR3 spells CASSLMLAGGETQYF. The CDR3 nucleotides read TGTGCCAGCAGCTTAATGCTAGCGGGTGGGGAGACCCAGTACTTC.

This clone was counted once. The V call is TRBV3-1 (or the pseudogene TRBV3-2), the J call TRBJ2-7; TRBD1 matches at 8 bases. Germline loops: CDR1 LGHDT, CDR2 YNNKEL (reference sequence). Trimming at V came to 5 bases and at J to 3 bases, leaving 6 bases not matched to a gene. The CDR3 is made up of 14 amino acids. For the CDR3, the DNA is TGTGCCAGCAGCTCGGGACAGGCGATCTACGAGCAGTACTTC. This translates into CASSSGQAIYEQYF.

The chain joins TRBV7-9 to TRBJ2-5; 9 nucleotides match TRBD1. The CDR3 covers 13 residues. V was pared by 4 bases and J by 5 bases, with 2 bases of the junction left unmatched. Germline V lookup: CDR1 SEHNR, CDR2 FQNEAQ (reference sequence). The chain's CDR3 is CASSWDRVETQYF. The CDR3 nucleotides read TGTGCCAGCAGCTGGGACAGGGTTGAGACCCAGTACTTC.

The V and J genes are TRBV27 and TRBJ1-4; the D gene is possibly TRBD1 (6 bases). Germline CDR1 reads MNHEY; CDR2 reads SMNVEV (reference sequence). The CDR3 consists of 15 residues. Trimming pared 5 bases from V and 10 bases from J, leaving 20 bases between. This CDR3 is CASSPGAGSGRKLFF. Here the CDR3 DNA reads TGTGCCAGCAGTCCAGGGGCAGGATCGGGTAGAAAACTGTTTTTT.

The chain couples TRBV10-3 to TRBJ2-7, with 7 positions matching TRBD1. The CDR3 runs 13 residues. J gave up 6 bases and V 9 bases, and 11 bases lay outside the gene matches. The germline CDR1 and CDR2 sequences are ENHRY and SYGVKD. The CDR3 reads CAIRDSVLTEQYF. The CDR3, as DNA: TGTGCCATACGGGACAGTGTTCTTACCGAGCAGTACTTC.

The CDR3 is CASSPGRGSYNEQFF. As DNA, the CDR3 is TGTGCCAGCAGCCCCGGTAGGGGCTCCTACAATGAGCAGTTCTTC. This chain uses TRBV14 with TRBJ2-1; D might be TRBD1 (5 bases). Germline CDR1 is SGHDN and CDR2 is FVKESK. The CDR3 contains 15 residues. V lost 4 bases and J lost 0, with 10 bases in between.

This chain connects TRBV20-1 to TRBJ2-1; D is perhaps TRBD2 (5 bases). Trimming cost V 3 bases and J 8 bases, with 20 bases left between them. CDR3 size: 15 residues. Germline CDR1 and CDR2: DFQATT and SNEGSKA (reference sequence). The CDR3 sequence: CSASGLAGGRDEQFF. DNA for the CDR3: TGCAGTGCTAGTGGCCTTGCGGGTGGTAGGGATGAGCAGTTCTTC.

The genes are TRBV4-3 and TRBJ1-6, with D possibly being TRBD1 (5 bases). CDR1 LGHNA and CDR2 YSLEER come from the germline V gene. The V gene lost 4 bases and the J gene lost 9 bases, with 16 bases spanning the gap. CDR3 length equals 15 residues. The CDR3 DNA follows: TGCGCCAGCAGCCCGGGACCTACGGAGGGTTCACCCCTCCACTTT. Its translation is CASSPGPTEGSPLHF.

CDR3 in DNA: TGCGCCAGCAGCTTGGCCGAGGGAGTCAGTGGAAACACCATATATTTT. Translating it yields CASSLAEGVSGNTIYF. The gene calls are TRBV5-1 and TRBJ1-3; D unresolved. Trimming shortened V by 0 bases and J by 3 bases, and 13 bases separated the two germline ends. The germline V gene has CDR1 SGHRS and CDR2 YFSETQ. The CDR3 totals 16 residues.

The chain couples TRBV27 to TRBJ1-2; maybe TRBD1 (6 bases). CDR1 and CDR2 (germline): MNHEY, SMNVEV (reference sequence). Trimming pared 5 bases from V and 8 bases from J, leaving 15 bases between. The CDR3 extends over 13 amino acids. CDR3 sequence reads: CASSPGVGRGYTF. For the CDR3, the DNA is TGTGCCAGCAGTCCAGGGGTTGGCCGGGGCTACACCTTC.

The chain recombines TRBV10-3 with TRBJ1-1; tentative D call: TRBD1 (6 bases). Germline CDR1 reads ENHRY; CDR2 reads SYGVKD. The CDR3 consists of 11 residues. V was cut by 3 bases and J by 10 bases, with 9 bases left in between. CDR3 nucleotides: TGTGCCATCAGTGAAGGGGGAGCAGCTTTCTTT. It specifies CAISEGGAAFF.

This chain uses TRBV4-3 with TRBJ1-1; D gene uncertain. The V and J ends lost 0 bases and 7 bases respectively, with 18 bases between them. This CDR3 region has 16 residues. Germline assignment: CDR1 LGHNA and CDR2 YSLEER. In nucleotides, the CDR3 is TGCGCCAGCAGCCAAGATTCGCGTGCGGGAAAAGGTGAAGCTTTCTTT. Translating it yields CASSQDSRAGKGEAFF.

The rearrangement joins TRBV29-1 to TRBJ2-2, with 8 bases aligning to TRBD1. Germline lookup yields CDR1 SQVTM and CDR2 ANQGSEA. CDR3 length: 14 residues. The J segment lost 3 bases and the V segment lost 6 bases, leaving 6 bases of the junction unmatched. The CDR3 nucleotides read TGCAGCGTCCAGGGGGCGCGGGACACCGGGGAGCTGTTTTTT. It encodes CSVQGARDTGELFF.

This chain uses TRBV19 with TRBJ1-2; the D gene is possibly TRBD1 (6 bases). From germline, CDR1 is LNHDA and CDR2 SQIVND (reference sequence). There are 15 residues in the CDR3. Trimming cost V 5 bases and J 1 base, with 14 bases left between them. The CDR3 bases are TGTGCCAGTAGTGTTCCCGGACAGTTTAACTATGGCTACACCTTC. This translates into CASSVPGQFNYGYTF.

The gene calls are TRBV28 and TRBJ2-5; 7 bases fit TRBD2. The V gene end was trimmed by 6 bases and the J gene end by 5 bases; junction bases not matched to a gene: 6. Germline V gene data show CDR1 as MDHEN and CDR2 as SYDVKM. This CDR3 has 13 amino acids. For the CDR3, the DNA is TGTGCCAGCAGCGTAGCGGGTTCTGAGACCCAGTACTTC. Translated: CASSVAGSETQYF.

This sequence joins TRBV7-9 and TRBJ2-5; 9 bases align to TRBD1. CDR1 is SEHNR, CDR2 FQNEAQ, per germline (reference sequence). CDR3 length equals 15 residues. Trimming took 5 bases from V and 5 from J; bases not matched to a gene: 9. CDR3 nucleotide sequence: TGTGCCAGCAGCCCCCAGGGACAGGGTTCGGAGACCCAGTACTTC. As protein: CASSPQGQGSETQYF.

The chain couples TRBV10-3 to TRBJ1-6; D possibly corresponds to TRBD1 (5 bases). Looked up from germline, CDR1 is ENHRY and CDR2 is SYGVKD. This CDR3 comprises 16 residues. With 4 bases removed from V and 7 bases from J, the gap between germline ends came to 17 bases. CDR3 sequence (DNA): TGTGCCATCAGTGGGGGGGTACCCGCGGAGAATTCACCCCTCCACTTT. This sequence encodes CAISGGVPAENSPLHF.

The rearrangement links TRBV7-2 to TRBJ2-1, with a possible D match to TRBD2 (6 bases). Trimming cost V 2 bases and J 8 bases, with 10 bases left between them. The CDR3 contains 13 residues. Germline assignment: CDR1 SGHTA and CDR2 FQGNSA. CDR3 sequence reads: CASSLTGSHEQFF. The CDR3 nucleotides are TGTGCCAGCAGCTTAACCGGGAGCCATGAGCAGTTCTTC.

The chain is built from TRBV28 and TRBJ1-1, with D tentatively TRBD1 (5 bases). The length of the CDR3 is 14 residues. V was trimmed by 5 bases and J by 4 bases, leaving 14 bases between them. Germline V gene data show CDR1 as MDHEN and CDR2 as SYDVKM. DNA of the CDR3: TGTGCCAGCAGTCTCCCGGGGGTGGGCACTGAAGCTTTCTTT. This gives the protein CASSLPGVGTEAFF.

The chain employs TRBV5-4 and TRBJ1-3, with D unresolved. This CDR3 has 15 amino acids. Trimming cost V 4 bases and J 0 bases, with 11 bases left between them. Germline CDR1 reads SGHNT; CDR2 reads YYREEE (reference sequence). In DNA form, the CDR3 reads TGTGCCAGCAGCGAAGGACTCCTCTCTGGAAACACCATATATTTT. This encodes CASSEGLLSGNTIYF.

The chain recombines TRBV5-1 with TRBJ2-3; TRBD1 is a possible D gene (5 bases). The CDR3 totals 13 residues. V lost 7 bases and J lost 1, with 10 bases in between. From germline, CDR1 is SGHRS and CDR2 YFSETQ. The CDR3 DNA sequence: TGCGCCAGCTCAGCACAGGGCACAGATACGCAGTATTTT. Translation: CASSAQGTDTQYF.

This clone showed up just a few times. The chain joins TRBV5-4 to TRBJ1-4; D perhaps matches TRBD1 (5 bases). The germline V gene has CDR1 SGHNT and CDR2 YYREEE (reference sequence). CDR3 size: 14 residues. Trimming left V 0 bases short and J 5 bases short, with 8 bases between. CDR3 amino acids: CASSLDRGNEKLFF. For the CDR3, the DNA is TGTGCCAGCAGCTTGGATAGGGGAAATGAAAAACTGTTTTTT. Combining the CDR3 with reference TRBV5-4 and TRBJ1-4 gives the whole variable domain ETGVTQSPTHLIKTRGQQVTLRCSSQSGHNTVSWYQQALGQGPQFIFQYYREEENGRGNFPPRFSGLQFPNYSSELNVNALELDDSALYLCASSLDRGNEKLFFGSGTQLSVL.

This chain joins TRBV10-3 and TRBJ1-2; D unresolved. Trimming left V 2 bases short and J 4 bases short, with 14 bases between. The CDR3 runs to 15 residues. Germline values: CDR1 ENHRY, CDR2 SYGVKD. Written as DNA, the CDR3 is TGTGCCATCAGTGAGCCCCGTCGCGCGGGCTATGGCTACACCTTC. Its protein is CAISEPRRAGYGYTF.

In this sample, this clone turned up once. The rearrangement joins TRBV10-3 to TRBJ1-2, with D perhaps TRBD1 (6 bases). The CDR3 is 13 residues long. Trimming left V 3 bases short and J 5 bases short, with 10 bases between. Germline V gives CDR1 ENHRY, CDR2 SYGVKD. CDR3 amino acids: CAISESGVYGYTF. The CDR3 DNA sequence: TGTGCCATCAGTGAATCAGGGGTTTATGGCTACACCTTC.